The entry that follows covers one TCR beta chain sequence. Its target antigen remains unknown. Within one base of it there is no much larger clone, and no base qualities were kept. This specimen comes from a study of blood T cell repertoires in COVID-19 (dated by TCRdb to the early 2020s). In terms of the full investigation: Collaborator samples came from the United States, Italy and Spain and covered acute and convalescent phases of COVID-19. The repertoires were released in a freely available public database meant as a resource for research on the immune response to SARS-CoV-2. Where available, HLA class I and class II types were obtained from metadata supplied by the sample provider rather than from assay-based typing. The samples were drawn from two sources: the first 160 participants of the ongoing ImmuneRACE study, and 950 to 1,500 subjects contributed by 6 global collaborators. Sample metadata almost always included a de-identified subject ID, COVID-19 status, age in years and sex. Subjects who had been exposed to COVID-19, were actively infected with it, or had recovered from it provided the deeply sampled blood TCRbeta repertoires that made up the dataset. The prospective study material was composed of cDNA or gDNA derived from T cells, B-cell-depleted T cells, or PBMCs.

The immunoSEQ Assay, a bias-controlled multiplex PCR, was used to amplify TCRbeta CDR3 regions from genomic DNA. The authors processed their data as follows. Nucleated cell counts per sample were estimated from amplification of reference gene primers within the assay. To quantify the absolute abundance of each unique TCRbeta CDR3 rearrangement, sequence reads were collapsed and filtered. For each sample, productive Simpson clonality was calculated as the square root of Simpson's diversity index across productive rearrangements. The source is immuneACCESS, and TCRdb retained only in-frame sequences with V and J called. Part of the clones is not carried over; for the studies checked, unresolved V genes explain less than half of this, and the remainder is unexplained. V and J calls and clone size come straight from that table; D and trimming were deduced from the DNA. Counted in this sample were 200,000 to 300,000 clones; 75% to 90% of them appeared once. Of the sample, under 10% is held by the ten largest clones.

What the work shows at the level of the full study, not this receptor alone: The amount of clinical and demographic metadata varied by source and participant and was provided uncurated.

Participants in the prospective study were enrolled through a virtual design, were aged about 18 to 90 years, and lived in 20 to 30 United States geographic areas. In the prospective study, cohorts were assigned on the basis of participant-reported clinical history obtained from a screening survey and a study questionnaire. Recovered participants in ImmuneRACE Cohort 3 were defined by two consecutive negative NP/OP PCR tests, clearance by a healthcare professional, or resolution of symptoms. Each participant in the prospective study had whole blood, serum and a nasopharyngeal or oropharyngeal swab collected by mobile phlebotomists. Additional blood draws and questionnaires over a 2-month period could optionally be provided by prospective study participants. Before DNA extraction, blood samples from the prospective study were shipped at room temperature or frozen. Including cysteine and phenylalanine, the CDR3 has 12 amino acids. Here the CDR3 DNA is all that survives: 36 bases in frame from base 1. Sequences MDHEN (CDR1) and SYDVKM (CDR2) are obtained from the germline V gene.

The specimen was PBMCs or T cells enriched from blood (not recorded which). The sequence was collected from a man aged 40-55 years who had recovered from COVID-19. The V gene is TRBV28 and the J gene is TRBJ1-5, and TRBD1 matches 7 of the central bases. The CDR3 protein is CAVTGLNQPQHF. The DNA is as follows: TGTGCAGTGACAGGGCTCAATCAGCCCCAGCATTTT.